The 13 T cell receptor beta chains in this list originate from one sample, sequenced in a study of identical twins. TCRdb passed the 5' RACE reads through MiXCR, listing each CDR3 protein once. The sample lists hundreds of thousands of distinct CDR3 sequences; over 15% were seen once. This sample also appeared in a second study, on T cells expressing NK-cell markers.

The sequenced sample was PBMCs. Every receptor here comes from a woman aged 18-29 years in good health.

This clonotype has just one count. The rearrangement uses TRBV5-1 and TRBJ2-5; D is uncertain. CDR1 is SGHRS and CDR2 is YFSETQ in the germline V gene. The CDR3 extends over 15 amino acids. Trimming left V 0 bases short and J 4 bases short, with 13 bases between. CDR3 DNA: TGCGCCAGCAGCTTGGCCATGGGTTCCCCAGAGACCCAGTACTTC. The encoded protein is CASSLAMGSPETQYF.

CDR3 sequence reads: CSAVGPRQADYEQYF. The CDR3, as DNA: TGCAGTGCCGTAGGACCGAGACAGGCCGACTACGAGCAGTACTTC. The chain couples TRBV20-1 to TRBJ2-7; weak D call: TRBD1 (6 bases). The V end was cut by 6 bases, the J end by 3 bases, with 21 bases between. CDR3 size: 15 residues. Germline CDR1 DFQATT, CDR2 SNEGSKA (reference sequence).

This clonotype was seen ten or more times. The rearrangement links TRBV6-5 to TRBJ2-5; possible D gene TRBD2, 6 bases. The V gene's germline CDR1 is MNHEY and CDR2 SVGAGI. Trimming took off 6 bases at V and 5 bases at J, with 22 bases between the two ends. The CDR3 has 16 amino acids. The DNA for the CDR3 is TGTGCCAGCAGCTCCCCGAGAGGGACTGTAAGGGAGACCCAGTACTTC. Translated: CASSSPRGTVRETQYF.

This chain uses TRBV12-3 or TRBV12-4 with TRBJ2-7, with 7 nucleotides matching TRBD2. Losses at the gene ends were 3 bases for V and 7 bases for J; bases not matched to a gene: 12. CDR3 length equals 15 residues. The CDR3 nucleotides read TGTGCCAGCAGTTTCACCGGGACTATCATCTGGGAGCAGTACTTC. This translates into CASSFTGTIIWEQYF.

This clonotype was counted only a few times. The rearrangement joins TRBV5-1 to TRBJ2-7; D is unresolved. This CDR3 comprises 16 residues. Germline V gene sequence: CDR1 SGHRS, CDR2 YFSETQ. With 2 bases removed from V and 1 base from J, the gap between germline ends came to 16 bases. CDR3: CASSFYVGYRSYEQYF. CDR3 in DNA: TGCGCCAGCAGCTTTTACGTGGGGTATCGGTCCTACGAGCAGTACTTC.

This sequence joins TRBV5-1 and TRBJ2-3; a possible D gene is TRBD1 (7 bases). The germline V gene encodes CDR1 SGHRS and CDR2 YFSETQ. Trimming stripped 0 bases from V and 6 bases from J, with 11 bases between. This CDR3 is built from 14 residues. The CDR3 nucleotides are TGCGCCAGCAGCTTGGCCGCAGGGGGGGATACGCAGTATTTT. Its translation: CASSLAAGGDTQYF.

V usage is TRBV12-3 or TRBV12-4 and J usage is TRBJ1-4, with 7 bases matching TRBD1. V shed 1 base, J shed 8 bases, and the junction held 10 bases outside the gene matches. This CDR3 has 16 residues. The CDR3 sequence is CASSLGGRDSEEKLFF. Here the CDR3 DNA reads TGTGCCAGCAGTTTAGGGGGCCGGGACAGTGAAGAAAAACTGTTTTTT.

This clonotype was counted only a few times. CDR3 loop: CASASGAGYGYTF. The CDR3 nucleotides are TGTGCCAGCGCATCGGGGGCAGGCTATGGCTACACCTTC. The chain couples TRBV6-1 to TRBJ1-2; D perhaps matches TRBD1 (6 bases). Germline V gives CDR1 MNHNS, CDR2 SASEGT. V lost 8 bases and J lost 4, with 14 bases in between. The CDR3 length is 13 residues.

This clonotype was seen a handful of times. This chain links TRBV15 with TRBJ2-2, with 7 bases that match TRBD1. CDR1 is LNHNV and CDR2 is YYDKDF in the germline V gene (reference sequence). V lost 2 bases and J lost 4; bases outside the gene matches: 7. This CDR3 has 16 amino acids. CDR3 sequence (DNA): TGTGCCACCAGCAGACTTGACAGGGTGGTCACCGGGGAGCTGTTTTTT. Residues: CATSRLDRVVTGELFF. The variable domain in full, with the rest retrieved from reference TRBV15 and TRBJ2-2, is DAMVIQNPRYQVTQFGKPVTLSCSQTLNHNVMYWYQQKSSQAPKLLFHYYDKDFNNEADTPDNFQSRRPNTSFCFLDIRSPGLGDTAMYLCATSRLDRVVTGELFFGEGSRLTVL.

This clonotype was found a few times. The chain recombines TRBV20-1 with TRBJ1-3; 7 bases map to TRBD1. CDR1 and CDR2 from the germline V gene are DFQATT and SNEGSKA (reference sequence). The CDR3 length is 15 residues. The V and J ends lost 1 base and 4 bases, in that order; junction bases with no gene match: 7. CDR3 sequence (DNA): TGCAGTGCTAGAGTAACAGGGGCTGTCGGAAACACCATATATTTT. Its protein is CSARVTGAVGNTIYF.

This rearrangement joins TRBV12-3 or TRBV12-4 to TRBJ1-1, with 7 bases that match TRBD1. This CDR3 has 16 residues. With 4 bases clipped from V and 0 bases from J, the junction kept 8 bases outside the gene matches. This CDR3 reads CASSSTRDSLNTEAFF. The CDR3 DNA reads TGTGCCAGCAGTTCCACCCGGGACAGCCTGAACACTGAAGCTTTCTTT.

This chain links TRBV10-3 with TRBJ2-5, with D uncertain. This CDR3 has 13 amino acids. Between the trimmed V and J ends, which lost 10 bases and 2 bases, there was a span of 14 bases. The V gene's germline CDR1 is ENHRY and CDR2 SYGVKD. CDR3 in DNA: TGTGCCACCGCGAGCAACAGACAAGAGACCCAGTACTTC. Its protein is CATASNRQETQYF.

CDR3 sequence reads: CASSPRTSGRTQYF. The CDR3 DNA follows: TGTGCCAGCAGTCCGAGGACTAGCGGGCGGACCCAGTACTTC. The rearrangement uses TRBV28 and TRBJ2-5; 11 positions agree with TRBD2. Germline CDR1 MDHEN, CDR2 SYDVKM. The CDR3 has 14 amino acids. The junction had 6 bases not matched to a gene; V was cut back by 5 bases and J by 7 bases.